The 23 T cell receptor beta chains below were found in one sample sequenced in a study of blood T cell repertoires in COVID-19. Here immunoSEQ multiplex PCR was the method, and the copy in TCRdb shows in-frame clones only, minus some. The sample consists of fewer than 400,000 clones, around nine tenths of them appearing once. The sequencing sample was made of PBMCs or T cells enriched from blood (not recorded which). The receptor source for this set is a woman between 50 and 59 years old who had recovered from COVID-19.

The chain joins TRBV7-9 to TRBJ1-2; the D is unclear. V was cut by 9 bases and J by 3 bases, with 11 bases left in between. Germline CDR1 reads SEHNR; CDR2 reads FQNEAQ (reference sequence). The CDR3 contains 12 residues. This CDR3 reads CASRMGDYGYTF. CDR3 bases: TGTGCCAGTAGGATGGGAGACTATGGCTACACCTTC.

The chain is built from TRBV4-2 and TRBJ2-1; tentative D call: TRBD2 (6 bases). The length of the CDR3 is 17 residues. Trimming took off 0 bases at V and 0 bases at J, with 12 bases between the two ends. Germline V gene data show CDR1 as LGHNA and CDR2 as YNFKEQ. In DNA, the CDR3 is TGTGCCAGCAGCCAAGAATCGCGGGGACGCTCCTACAATGAGCAGTTCTTC. The encoded protein is CASSQESRGRSYNEQFF.

This chain links TRBV10-3 with TRBJ2-3, with TRBD1 matching 9 bases. The CDR3 spans 19 residues. Trimming took 4 bases from V and 2 from J; bases not matched to a gene: 16. The germline gives CDR1 ENHRY, CDR2 SYGVKD. The CDR3 nucleotides are TGTGCCATCAGTGGGAACCCCCTTCGGGGACAGGGACCCACAGATACGCAGTATTTT. As protein: CAISGNPLRGQGPTDTQYF.

This clone appeared a single time. The chain carries TRBV6-6 and TRBJ2-7; maybe TRBD1 (6 bases). The CDR3 totals 15 residues. Trimming left V 7 bases short and J 2 bases short, with 18 bases between. Germline V gene sequence: CDR1 MNHNY, CDR2 SVGAGI (reference sequence). The CDR3 DNA reads TGTGCCAGCAACCCCCGCCAGGGGTCAACCTACGAGCAGTACTTC. This encodes CASNPRQGSTYEQYF.

CDR3 sequence (DNA): TGTGCCAGCAGTTTAGGAGGGGTTGAAGCTTTCTTT. This gives the protein CASSLGGVEAFF. The chain employs TRBV27 and TRBJ1-1; perhaps TRBD1 as D (5 bases). V was cut by 2 bases and J by 7 bases, with 8 bases left in between. There are 12 residues in the CDR3. Per the germline V gene, CDR1 is MNHEY and CDR2 is SMNVEV (reference sequence).

This chain uses TRBV19 with TRBJ2-7; 13 bases fit TRBD2. The CDR3 is made up of 15 amino acids. CDR1 is LNHDA, CDR2 SQIVND, per germline (reference sequence). J gave up 6 bases and V 1 base, and 3 bases lay outside the gene matches. CDR3 DNA sequence: TGTGCCAGTAGTATAGGACTAGCGGGGGGAGCCGAGCAGTACTTC. Protein: CASSIGLAGGAEQYF.

Comment on this clone: Other DNA sequences in the sample encode the same CDR3. The genes are TRBV4-3 and TRBJ2-1; 10 bases align to TRBD2. Germline V gene lookup returns CDR1 LGHNA and CDR2 YSLEER. V was pared by 2 bases and J by 7 bases, with 5 bases of the junction left unmatched. The CDR3 has 15 residues. CDR3 coding DNA: TGCGCCAGCAGCCAACCCAGCGGGGGGGCAAATGAGCAGTTCTTC. It is translated as CASSQPSGGANEQFF.

This clone came up a few times. This sequence joins TRBV29-1 and TRBJ1-5, with a possible D match to TRBD1 (5 bases). The germline gives CDR1 SQVTM, CDR2 ANQGSEA. The CDR3 is made up of 13 amino acids. Trimming pared 7 bases from V and 2 bases from J, leaving 12 bases between. CDR3 nucleotides: TGCAGCGCCCTCGGGGGAGGCAATCAGCCCCAGCATTTT. This translates into CSALGGGNQPQHF.

The chain uses TRBV30 and TRBJ1-2; D gene ambiguous. Trimming left V 2 bases short and J 7 bases short, with 11 bases between. This CDR3 region has 12 residues. Per germline, CDR1 GTSNPN and CDR2 SVGIG (reference sequence). The CDR3 spells CAWSMEGTGYTF. The CDR3, as DNA: TGTGCCTGGAGTATGGAGGGTACTGGCTACACCTTC.

V and J are TRBV3-1 (or the pseudogene TRBV3-2) and TRBJ1-3; D is uncertain. The CDR3 consists of 17 residues. Between the trimmed V and J ends, which lost 4 bases and 2 bases, there was a span of 18 bases. The germline CDR1 and CDR2 sequences are LGHDT and YNNKEL (reference sequence). The CDR3 protein is CASSPIGEGVTGNTIYF. DNA for the CDR3: TGTGCCAGCAGCCCTATCGGGGAGGGTGTAACTGGAAACACCATATATTTT.

The chain employs TRBV3-1 (or the pseudogene TRBV3-2) and TRBJ1-5; unclear D gene. Per germline, CDR1 LGHDT and CDR2 YNNKEL (reference sequence). Between the trimmed V and J ends, which lost 1 base and 9 bases, there was a span of 13 bases. The CDR3 runs 14 residues. The CDR3 region has the DNA TGTGCCAGCAGCCAAGGGGCCACAGTTCTGCCCCAGCATTTT. Its translation is CASSQGATVLPQHF.

This rearrangement joins TRBV10-3 to TRBJ2-6, with D tentatively TRBD1 (5 bases). V lost 11 bases to trimming and J lost 1 base, with 12 bases between them. Germline lookup yields CDR1 ENHRY and CDR2 SYGVKD. The CDR3 has 14 residues. CDR3 sequence: CASGQGSGANVLTF. The CDR3 nucleotides read TGTGCCTCCGGGCAGGGTTCTGGGGCCAACGTCCTGACTTTC.

The chain carries TRBV27 and TRBJ1-2; D unresolved. CDR1 is MNHEY and CDR2 is SMNVEV in the germline V gene (reference sequence). With 3 bases removed from V and 7 bases from J, the gap between germline ends came to 12 bases. The CDR3 is made up of 13 amino acids. The CDR3 DNA reads as TGTGCCAGCAGTTTCAACGAAGGAGGTGGCTACACCTTC. It translates to CASSFNEGGGYTF.

The genes are TRBV7-2 and TRBJ1-1; the match to TRBD1 covers 8 bases. Per the germline V gene, CDR1 is SGHTA and CDR2 is FQGNSA. V was clipped by 5 bases and J by 6 bases; unmatched bases: 11. The CDR3 is 15 residues long. The chain's CDR3 is CASSQNQGASPEAFF. The CDR3 bases are TGTGCCAGCAGCCAAAATCAGGGGGCTAGTCCTGAAGCTTTCTTT.

V gene TRBV5-1 combines with J gene TRBJ1-2; D is unresolved. The CDR3 covers 14 residues. Trimming shortened V by 0 bases and J by 2 bases, and 8 bases separated the two germline ends. CDR1 and CDR2 from the germline V gene are SGHRS and YFSETQ. The CDR3 coding sequence is TGCGCCAGCAGCTTGGAACCTCGGAACTATGGCTACACCTTC. Amino acids: CASSLEPRNYGYTF. The full variable domain, in which reference TRBV5-1 and TRBJ1-2 provide the parts outside the CDR3, is KAGVTQTPRYLIKTRGQQVTLSCSPISGHRSVSWYQQTPGQGLQFLFEYFSETQRNKGNFPGRFSGRQFSNSRSEMNVSTLELGDSALYLCASSLEPRNYGYTFGSGTRLTVV.

V usage is TRBV19 and J usage is TRBJ1-2, with TRBD1 matching over 8 bases. The CDR3 length is 15 residues. The V segment lost 3 bases and the J segment 5 bases; nucleotides outside the gene matches: 8. CDR1 LNHDA and CDR2 SQIVND come from the germline V gene (reference sequence). The DNA for the CDR3 is TGTGCCAGTAGTATTCATGCCCGGGACAGGTATGGCTACACCTTC. Its protein is CASSIHARDRYGYTF.

The chain uses TRBV7-2 and TRBJ1-2; no clear D gene. Germline V gene sequence: CDR1 SGHTA, CDR2 FQGNSA. Trimming removed 1 base from V and 2 bases from J, with 17 bases in between. The CDR3 runs 17 residues. The CDR3 loop is CASSLGPEDGRNYGYTF. The CDR3 region has the DNA TGTGCCAGCAGCTTAGGACCCGAGGATGGGAGGAACTATGGCTACACCTTC.

The sample holds a few counts of this clone. The chain links TRBV9 to TRBJ1-3; D may be TRBD1 (6 bases). The V end was cut by 4 bases, the J end by 0 bases, with 17 bases between. Germline CDR1 reads SGDLS; CDR2 reads YYNGEE. The CDR3 contains 17 residues. This CDR3 reads CASSPKPSDSSGNTIYF. In DNA form, the CDR3 reads TGTGCCAGCAGCCCAAAGCCCTCGGACAGCTCTGGAAACACCATATATTTT. Full variable domain (rest looked up from reference TRBV9 and TRBJ1-3): DSGVTQTPKHLITATGQRVTLRCSPRSGDLSVYWYQQSLDQGLQFLIQYYNGEERAKGNILERFSAQQFPDLHSELNLSSLELGDSALYFCASSPKPSDSSGNTIYFGEGSWLTVV.

The rearrangement uses TRBV6-5 and TRBJ1-2; D gene uncertain. The CDR3 totals 10 residues. V was clipped by 8 bases and J by 9 bases, with 10 bases between them. Germline V gene lookup returns CDR1 MNHEY and CDR2 SVGAGI. CDR3 in amino acids: CASSAGSYTF. In DNA, the CDR3 is TGTGCCAGCTCGGCGGGAAGCTACACCTTC.

The chain carries TRBV5-8 and TRBJ1-5, with D unresolved. Looked up from germline, CDR1 is SGHTS and CDR2 is YDEGEE. V lost 0 bases and J lost 6, with 7 bases in between. This CDR3 spans 13 amino acids. This chain's CDR3 is CASSLVFSQPQHF. Written as DNA, the CDR3 is TGTGCCAGCAGCTTGGTTTTCAGTCAGCCCCAGCATTTT. The full variable domain, its missing parts supplied by reference TRBV5-8 and TRBJ1-5, is EAGVTQSPTHLIKTRGQQATLRCSPISGHTSVYWYQQALGLGLQFLLWYDEGEERNRGNFPPRFSGRQFPNYSSELNVNALELEDSALYLCASSLVFSQPQHFGDGTRLSIL.

This clone was detected only once. This sequence joins TRBV7-2 and TRBJ1-5; 9 positions match TRBD1. V was clipped by 5 bases and J by 5 bases; unmatched bases: 7. Germline CDR1 SGHTA, CDR2 FQGNSA. The CDR3 loop spans 15 amino acids. The CDR3 sequence: CASSEGTGGYQPQHF. The DNA of the CDR3 is TGTGCCAGCAGCGAAGGTACAGGGGGCTATCAGCCCCAGCATTTT.

J is TRBJ2-7 and V is TRBV28, with D perhaps TRBD2 (5 bases). The CDR3 has 14 amino acids. Trimming left V 6 bases short and J 6 bases short, with 18 bases between. In germline, CDR1 is MDHEN, CDR2 SYDVKM. The CDR3 DNA reads as TGTGCCAGCAGCATGAGGGCAGAATCGGGCGAGCAGTACTTC. Its translation is CASSMRAESGEQYF.

The chain couples TRBV30 to TRBJ1-1; no reliable D call. Germline CDR1 is GTSNPN and CDR2 is SVGIG (reference sequence). CDR3 length: 15 residues. Trimming cost V 4 bases and J 4 bases, with 19 bases left between them. CDR3 DNA: TGTGCCTGGAACCCCGGGAGGGCTAGTGTCACTGAAGCTTTCTTT. It encodes CAWNPGRASVTEAFF.